This record concerns one T cell receptor beta chain sequence. This CDR3 is built from 12 residues. CDR1 SGHAT and CDR2 FQNNGV come from the germline V gene. The V gene lost 3 bases and the J gene lost 4 bases, with 5 bases spanning the gap. These data come from a study of blood T cell repertoires in COVID-19. In the study overall: Material from acute and convalescent COVID-19 was sourced from the United States, Italy and Spain.

Produced via immunoSEQ multiplex PCR; TCRdb's table is partial and in-frame only. The profile covers approximately 76,000 clones, with over 70% appearing a single time and roughly 36% taken by the ten largest. The V and J genes are TRBV11-2 and TRBJ2-3; the D is unclear. The TCR was taken from a man of 80 years or more with active or convalescent COVID-19. The sequencing sample was made of peripheral blood. The CDR3 coding sequence is TGTGCCAGCAGCTTTTCTTCAGATACGCAGTATTTT. Its translation is CASSFSSDTQYF. The full variable domain, completed using reference TRBV11-2 and TRBJ2-3, is EAGVAQSPRYKIIEKRQSVAFWCNPISGHATLYWYQQILGQGPKLLIQFQNNGVVDDSQLPKDRFSAERLKGVDSTLKIQPAKLEDSAVYLCASSFSSDTQYFGPGTRLTVL.